These 25 T cell receptor beta chains originate from one sample sequenced in a study of OX40 agonist ivuxolimab in advanced cancers. Libraries were prepared by immunoSEQ multiplex PCR; TCRdb keeps only in-frame clonotypes and omits some of them. The data hold tens of thousands of clones, with 70% to 80% observed a single time. This sample comprised CD4+ or CD8+ T cells sorted from blood, obtained in a trial of the OX40 agonist ivuxolimab. These receptors were collected from an adult with an advanced solid tumor such as melanoma, head and neck, liver or kidney cancer.

The chain combines TRBV28 with TRBJ2-5; D ambiguous. V lost 3 bases, J lost 4 bases, and 6 bases lay in between. This CDR3 has 12 residues. The germline V gene encodes CDR1 MDHEN and CDR2 SYDVKM. Here the CDR3 reads CASSLLGETQYF. CDR3 sequence (DNA): TGTGCCAGCAGTTTGTTGGGAGAGACCCAGTACTTC.

The chain combines TRBV7-3 with TRBJ2-5; D is uncertain. With the DNA end fitting TRBJ2-7 better, the J assignment may be wrong. The germline V gene has CDR1 SGHTA and CDR2 FQGTGA. This CDR3 contains 14 residues. CDR3 sequence reads: CASSLGPTSYEQYF. Written as DNA, the CDR3 is TGTGCCAGCAGCTTAGGACCTACCTCCTACGAGCAGTACTTC.

The V call is TRBV7-2, the J call TRBJ1-2; 9 bases agree with TRBD1. Losses at the gene ends were 4 bases for V and 7 bases for J; bases not matched to a gene: 13. The CDR3 sequence is 16 residues long. Germline loops: CDR1 SGHTA, CDR2 FQGNSA. The CDR3 sequence is CASSSISAGQGSGYTF. The CDR3 nucleotides read TGTGCCAGCAGCTCGATCTCTGCCGGACAGGGGAGTGGCTACACCTTC.

The V call is TRBV12-5, the J call TRBJ1-5; D not certain. Germline V gene sequence: CDR1 LGHNT, CDR2 FRNRAP. The CDR3 covers 15 residues. The V and J ends lost 1 base and 1 base respectively, with 8 bases between them. This CDR3 reads CASGLEARSNQPQHF. The CDR3 DNA sequence: TGTGCTAGTGGTTTGGAAGCCAGGAGCAATCAGCCCCAGCATTTT.

The chain is built from TRBV28 and TRBJ2-7, with a tentative D call TRBD1 (6 bases). This CDR3 comprises 14 residues. V lost 6 bases to trimming and J lost 1 base, with 13 bases between them. From germline, CDR1 is MDHEN and CDR2 SYDVKM. The chain's CDR3 is CASSSPGQSYEQYF. The CDR3 DNA is TGTGCCAGCAGCTCGCCTGGACAGTCCTACGAGCAGTACTTC.

The chain is built from TRBV28 and TRBJ2-1; D may be TRBD1 (6 bases). The CDR3 has 15 residues. Germline lookup yields CDR1 MDHEN and CDR2 SYDVKM. The V gene lost 5 bases and the J gene lost 8 bases, with 19 bases spanning the gap. The CDR3 loop is CASSPDLGHEDEQFF. The DNA of the CDR3 is TGTGCCAGCAGTCCGGATCTGGGACACGAGGATGAGCAGTTCTTC.

This sequence joins TRBV29-1 and TRBJ1-1, with 10 bases identical to TRBD1. CDR3 length: 13 amino acids. Germline V gene lookup returns CDR1 SQVTM and CDR2 ANQGSEA. After removal of 4 bases from V and 5 bases from J, the junction contained 4 bases not matched to a gene. In nucleotides, the CDR3 is TGCAGCGTTGGGGACAGGGGCGGTACTGAAGCTTTCTTT. It encodes CSVGDRGGTEAFF.

The rearrangement joins TRBV5-1 to TRBJ2-3; tentative D call: TRBD1 (5 bases). V gave up 6 bases and J gave up 0 bases, with 14 bases separating them. Germline V lookup: CDR1 SGHRS, CDR2 YFSETQ. CDR3 length: 15 residues. The chain's CDR3 is CASKPGHSSTDTQYF. The CDR3, as DNA: TGCGCCAGCAAGCCAGGACATTCTAGCACAGATACGCAGTATTTT.

The V and J genes are TRBV5-8 and TRBJ1-3, with D unresolved. The V gene lost 4 bases and the J gene lost 1 base, with 18 bases spanning the gap. CDR3 length equals 17 residues. Germline CDR1 is SGHTS and CDR2 is YDEGEE. CDR3 DNA sequence: TGTGCCAGCAGCCTGGTGGTCGCTGGTCTATCTGGAAACACCATATATTTT. It codes for CASSLVVAGLSGNTIYF.

A few counts support this clone. The sample contains more than one DNA sequence encoding this CDR3. The gene calls are TRBV5-6 and TRBJ1-1, with D unclear. The length of the CDR3 is 13 residues. The V end was cut by 2 bases, the J end by 0 bases, with 5 bases between. Germline CDR1 SGHDT, CDR2 YYEEEE. The CDR3 region is CASSLGLNTEAFF. The CDR3 DNA is TGTGCCAGCAGCTTAGGGCTGAACACTGAAGCTTTCTTT.

V is TRBV28 and J is TRBJ2-1; D is undetermined. Trimming shortened V by 5 bases and J by 0 bases, and 17 bases separated the two germline ends. The CDR3 consists of 17 residues. From germline, CDR1 is MDHEN and CDR2 SYDVKM. CDR3 amino acids: CASSPPTATSSYNEQFF. The CDR3 DNA is TGTGCCAGCAGTCCCCCAACGGCGACGAGCTCCTACAATGAGCAGTTCTTC.

The V call is TRBV5-4, the J call TRBJ1-2, with 9 nucleotides matching TRBD1. V dropped 3 bases and J dropped 7; count of bases not matched to a gene: 10. There are 15 residues in the CDR3. The germline V gene has CDR1 SGHNT and CDR2 YYREEE (reference sequence). The CDR3 here is CASSSLDRGSFGYTF. In DNA form, the CDR3 reads TGTGCCAGCAGCTCCCTGGACAGGGGAAGTTTTGGCTACACCTTC.

This rearrangement joins TRBV6-6 to TRBJ2-7, with 12 bases that match TRBD2. The CDR3 contains 14 residues. Germline CDR1 MNHNY, CDR2 SVGAGI (reference sequence). V shed 8 bases and J 3 bases; nucleotides not matched to a gene: 5. CDR3 sequence: CASSPGLAGYEQYF. CDR3 nucleotide sequence: TGTGCCAGCTCCCCGGGACTAGCGGGCTACGAGCAGTACTTC.

This chain links TRBV5-4 with TRBJ1-2; D is ambiguous. The germline V gene encodes CDR1 SGHNT and CDR2 YYREEE (reference sequence). V was cut by 5 bases and J by 8 bases, with 16 bases left in between. CDR3 length: 13 amino acids. The CDR3 protein is CASSRRAASGYTF. CDR3 nucleotide sequence: TGTGCCAGCAGTAGGAGGGCAGCATCCGGCTACACCTTC.

J is TRBJ2-1 and V is TRBV5-1; the match to TRBD2 covers 8 bases. The CDR3 covers 14 residues. Germline trimming cut 2 bases from V and 3 bases from J; bases unmatched to any gene: 1. CDR1 and CDR2 from the germline V gene are SGHRS and YFSETQ. CDR3 DNA: TGCGCCAGCAGCTTTAGCGGGGACTACAATGAGCAGTTCTTC. Residues: CASSFSGDYNEQFF.

There are a few counts of this clone. This chain links TRBV28 with TRBJ2-7; D is possibly TRBD1 (5 bases). Trimming stripped 3 bases from V and 6 bases from J, with 6 bases between. CDR1 and CDR2 (germline): MDHEN, SYDVKM. This CDR3 has 11 amino acids. The CDR3 region has the DNA TGTGCCAGCAGTTTCAGGGCCGAGCAGTACTTC. This codes for CASSFRAEQYF.

The chain couples TRBV5-4 to TRBJ2-3, with 9 bases identical to TRBD2. Per the germline V gene, CDR1 is SGHNT and CDR2 is YYREEE (reference sequence). Trimming removed 0 bases from V and 5 bases from J; junction bases left unmatched: 7. The CDR3 is 16 amino acids. The CDR3 DNA sequence: TGTGCCAGCAGCTTGGGCAGCGGGGGGTTGGGAGATACGCAGTATTTT. As protein: CASSLGSGGLGDTQYF.

This rearrangement joins TRBV4-3 to TRBJ2-3; no reliable D call. Germline V lookup: CDR1 LGHNA, CDR2 YSLEER. The CDR3 consists of 14 residues. Trimming pared 0 bases from V and 4 bases from J, leaving 8 bases between. The CDR3 DNA sequence: TGCGCCAGCAGCCAAGATACAATTCCAGATACGCAGTATTTT. Its translation: CASSQDTIPDTQYF.

The chain is built from TRBV7-2 and TRBJ2-2, with 8 bases matching TRBD1. The CDR3 is 15 amino acids. CDR1 is SGHTA and CDR2 is FQGNSA in the germline V gene. V shed 5 bases, J shed 4 bases, and the junction held 6 bases outside the gene matches. CDR3 amino acids: CASSPGTGITGELFF. CDR3 DNA: TGTGCCAGCAGCCCCGGGACAGGAATCACCGGGGAGCTGTTTTTT.

This rearrangement joins TRBV2 to TRBJ1-1, with 7 bases identical to TRBD1. The CDR3 has 13 residues. Trimming at V came to 6 bases and at J to 4 bases, leaving 5 bases not matched to a gene. Germline V gene sequence: CDR1 SNHLY, CDR2 FYNNEI. The CDR3 DNA sequence: TGTGCCAGCAGGCAACAGGGGAGCACTGAAGCTTTCTTT. It specifies CASRQQGSTEAFF. Complete variable domain (other parts from reference TRBV2 and TRBJ1-1): EPEVTQTPSHQVTQMGQEVILRCVPISNHLYFYWYRQILGQKVEFLVSFYNNEISEKSEIFDDQFSVERPDGSNFTLKIRSTKLEDSAMYFCASRQQGSTEAFFGQGTRLTVV.

The chain employs TRBV15 and TRBJ1-1; D remains ambiguous. Trimming took 6 bases from V and 1 from J, leaving 6 bases between them. The germline V gene encodes CDR1 LNHNV and CDR2 YYDKDF (reference sequence). This CDR3 has 12 amino acids. As DNA, the CDR3 is TGTGCCACCAGAGGGCCGAACACTGAAGCTTTCTTT. Protein product: CATRGPNTEAFF.

CDR3 residues: CASTRDSSYGYTF. The CDR3 nucleotides read TGTGCCAGCACCCGGGACAGCTCCTATGGCTACACCTTC. The rearrangement joins TRBV6-6 to TRBJ1-2, with 7 bases identical to TRBD1. V gave up 7 bases and J gave up 4 bases; unmatched junction bases: 6. This CDR3 comprises 13 residues. The germline gives CDR1 MNHNY, CDR2 SVGAGI (reference sequence).

This rearrangement joins TRBV7-8 to TRBJ2-1; the D is unclear. The CDR3 spans 16 residues. CDR1 SGHVS and CDR2 FQNEAQ come from the germline V gene. V lost 6 bases to trimming and J lost 0 bases, with 15 bases between them. The CDR3 DNA reads TGTGCCAGCAGGACAATACAGAGGAGCTCCTACAATGAGCAGTTCTTC. The encoded protein is CASRTIQRSSYNEQFF.

J is TRBJ1-5 and V is TRBV5-1, with 10 bases matching TRBD1. The ends lost 0 bases at V and 6 bases at J; junction bases unmatched: 6. Germline CDR1 reads SGHRS; CDR2 reads YFSETQ. The CDR3 covers 16 residues. DNA of the CDR3: TGCGCCAGCAGCTTGGGAGGGACAGGGGACCGTCAGCCCCAGCATTTT. The encoded protein is CASSLGGTGDRQPQHF.

This chain joins TRBV7-9 and TRBJ1-1, with 12 bases fitting TRBD1. The CDR3 spans 16 residues. J was trimmed by 11 bases and V by 5 bases; bases with no gene match: 15. Per the germline V gene, CDR1 is SEHNR and CDR2 is FQNEAQ (reference sequence). Here the CDR3 reads CASSQPPPGQGASAFF. CDR3 in DNA: TGTGCCAGCAGCCAACCTCCTCCGGGACAGGGGGCTTCTGCTTTCTTT.